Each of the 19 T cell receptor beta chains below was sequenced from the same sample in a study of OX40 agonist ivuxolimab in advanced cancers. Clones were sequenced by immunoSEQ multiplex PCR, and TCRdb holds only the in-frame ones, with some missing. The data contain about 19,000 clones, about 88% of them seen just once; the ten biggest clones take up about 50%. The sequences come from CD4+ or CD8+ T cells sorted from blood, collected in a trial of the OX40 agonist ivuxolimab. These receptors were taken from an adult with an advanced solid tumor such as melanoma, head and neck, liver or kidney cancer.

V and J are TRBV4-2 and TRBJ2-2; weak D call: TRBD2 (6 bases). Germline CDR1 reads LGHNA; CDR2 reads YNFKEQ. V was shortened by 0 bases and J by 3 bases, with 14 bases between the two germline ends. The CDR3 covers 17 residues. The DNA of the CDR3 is TGTGCCAGCAGCCAAGAGGACGGCGGGACGGACACCGGGGAGCTGTTTTTT. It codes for CASSQEDGGTDTGELFF.

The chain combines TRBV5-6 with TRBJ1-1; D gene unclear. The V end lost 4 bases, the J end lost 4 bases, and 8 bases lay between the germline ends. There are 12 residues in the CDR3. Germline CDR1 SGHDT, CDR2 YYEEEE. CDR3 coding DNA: TGTGCCAGCAGCCGGGGTGTCACTGAAGCTTTCTTT. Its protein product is CASSRGVTEAFF.

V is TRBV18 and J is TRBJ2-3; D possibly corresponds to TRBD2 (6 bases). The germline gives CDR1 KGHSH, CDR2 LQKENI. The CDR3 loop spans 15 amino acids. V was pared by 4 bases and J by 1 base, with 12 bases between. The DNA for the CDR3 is TGTGCCAGCTCACTTGGACTAACCCGCACAGATACGCAGTATTTT. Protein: CASSLGLTRTDTQYF.

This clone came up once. The CDR3 reads CAISPGLAGGPSSYNEQFF. DNA of the CDR3: TGTGCCATCAGTCCGGGACTAGCGGGAGGGCCGAGCTCCTACAATGAGCAGTTCTTC. The chain combines TRBV10-3 with TRBJ2-1; the match to TRBD2 covers 16 bases. The length of the CDR3 is 19 residues. Germline trimming cut 5 bases from V and 0 bases from J; bases unmatched to any gene: 7. Germline V gives CDR1 ENHRY, CDR2 SYGVKD.

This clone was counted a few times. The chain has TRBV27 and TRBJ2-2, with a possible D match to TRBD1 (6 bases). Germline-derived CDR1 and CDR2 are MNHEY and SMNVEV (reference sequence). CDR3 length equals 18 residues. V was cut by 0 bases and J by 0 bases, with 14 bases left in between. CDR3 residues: CASSLSPGHLANTGELFF. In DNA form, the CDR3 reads TGTGCCAGCAGTTTATCCCCGGGACATTTGGCGAACACCGGGGAGCTGTTTTTT.

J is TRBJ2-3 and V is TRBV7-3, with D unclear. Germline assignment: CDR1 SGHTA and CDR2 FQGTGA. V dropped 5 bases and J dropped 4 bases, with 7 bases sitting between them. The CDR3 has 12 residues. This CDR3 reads CASSPGADTQYF. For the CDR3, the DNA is TGTGCCAGCAGCCCTGGGGCAGATACGCAGTATTTT.

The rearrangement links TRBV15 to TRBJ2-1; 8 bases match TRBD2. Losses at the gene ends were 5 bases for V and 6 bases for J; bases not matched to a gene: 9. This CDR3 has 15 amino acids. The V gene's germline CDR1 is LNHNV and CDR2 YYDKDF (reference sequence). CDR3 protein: CATSFPGGPGNEQFF. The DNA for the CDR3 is TGTGCCACCAGCTTCCCGGGAGGGCCCGGCAATGAGCAGTTCTTC.

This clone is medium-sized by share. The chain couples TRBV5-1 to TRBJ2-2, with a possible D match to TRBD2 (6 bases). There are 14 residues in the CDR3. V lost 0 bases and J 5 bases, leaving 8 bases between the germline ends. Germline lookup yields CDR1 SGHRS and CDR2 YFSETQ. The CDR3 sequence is CASSLEAGTGELFF. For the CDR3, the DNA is TGCGCCAGCAGCTTGGAGGCGGGGACCGGGGAGCTGTTTTTT.

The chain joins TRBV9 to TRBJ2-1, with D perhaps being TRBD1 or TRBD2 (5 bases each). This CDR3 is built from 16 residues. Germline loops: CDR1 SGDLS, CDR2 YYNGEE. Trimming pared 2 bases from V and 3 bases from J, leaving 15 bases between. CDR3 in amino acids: CASSVGPGRFYNEQFF. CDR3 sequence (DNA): TGTGCCAGCAGCGTTGGCCCGGGACGCTTCTACAATGAGCAGTTCTTC.

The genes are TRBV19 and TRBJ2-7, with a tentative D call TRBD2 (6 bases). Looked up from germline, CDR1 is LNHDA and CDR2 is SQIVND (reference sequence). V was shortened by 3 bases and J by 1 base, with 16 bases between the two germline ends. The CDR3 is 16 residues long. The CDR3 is CASSIARGGSSYEQYF. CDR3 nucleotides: TGTGCCAGTAGTATCGCGAGGGGAGGATCGTCCTACGAGCAGTACTTC.

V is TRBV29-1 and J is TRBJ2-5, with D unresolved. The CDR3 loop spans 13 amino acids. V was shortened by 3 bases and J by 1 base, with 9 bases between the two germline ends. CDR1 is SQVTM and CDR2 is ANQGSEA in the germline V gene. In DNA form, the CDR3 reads TGCAGCGTTGAGGCAGGCCTCCAAGAGACCCAGTACTTC. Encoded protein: CSVEAGLQETQYF.

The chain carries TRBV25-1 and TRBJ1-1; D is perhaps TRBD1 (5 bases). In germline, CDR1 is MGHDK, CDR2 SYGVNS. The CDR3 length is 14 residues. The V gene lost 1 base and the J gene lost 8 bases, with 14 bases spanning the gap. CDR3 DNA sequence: TGTGCCAGCAGTGAATGGGACTCAGGTGCGGAAGCTTTCTTT. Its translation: CASSEWDSGAEAFF.

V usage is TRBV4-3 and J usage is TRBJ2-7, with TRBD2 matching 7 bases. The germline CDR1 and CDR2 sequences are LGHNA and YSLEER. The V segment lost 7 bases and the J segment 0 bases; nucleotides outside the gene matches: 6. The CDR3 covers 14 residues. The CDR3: CASTTGLSSYEQYF. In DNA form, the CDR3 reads TGCGCCAGCACCACGGGACTAAGCTCCTACGAGCAGTACTTC.

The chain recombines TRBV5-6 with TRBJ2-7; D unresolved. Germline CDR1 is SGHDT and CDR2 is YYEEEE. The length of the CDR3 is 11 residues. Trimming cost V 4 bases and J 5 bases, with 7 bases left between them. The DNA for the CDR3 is TGTGCCAGCAGCGTGTTCAACGAGCAGTACTTC. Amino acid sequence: CASSVFNEQYF. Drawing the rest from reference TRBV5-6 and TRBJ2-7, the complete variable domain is DAGVTQSPTHLIKTRGQQVTLRCSPKSGHDTVSWYQQALGQGPQFIFQYYEEEERQRGNFPDRFSGHQFPNYSSELNVNALLLGDSALYLCASSVFNEQYFGPGTRLTVT.

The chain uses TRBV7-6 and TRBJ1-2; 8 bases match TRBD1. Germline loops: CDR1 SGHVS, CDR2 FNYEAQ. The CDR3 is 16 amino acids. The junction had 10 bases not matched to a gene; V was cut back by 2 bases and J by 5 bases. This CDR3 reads CASSLSYGTGDYGYTF. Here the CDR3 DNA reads TGTGCCAGCAGCTTATCCTACGGGACAGGTGATTATGGCTACACCTTC.

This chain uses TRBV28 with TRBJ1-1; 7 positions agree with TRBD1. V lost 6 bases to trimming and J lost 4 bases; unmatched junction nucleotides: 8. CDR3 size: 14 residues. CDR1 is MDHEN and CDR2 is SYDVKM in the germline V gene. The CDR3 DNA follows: TGTGCCAGCAGGTACAGGGGCATTGGCACTGAAGCTTTCTTT. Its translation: CASRYRGIGTEAFF.

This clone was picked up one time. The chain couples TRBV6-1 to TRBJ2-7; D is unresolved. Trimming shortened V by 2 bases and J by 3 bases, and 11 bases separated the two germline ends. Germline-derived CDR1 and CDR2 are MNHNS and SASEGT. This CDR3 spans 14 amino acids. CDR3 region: CASSELAAFYEQYF. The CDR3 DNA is TGTGCCAGCAGTGAACTCGCAGCCTTCTACGAGCAGTACTTC.

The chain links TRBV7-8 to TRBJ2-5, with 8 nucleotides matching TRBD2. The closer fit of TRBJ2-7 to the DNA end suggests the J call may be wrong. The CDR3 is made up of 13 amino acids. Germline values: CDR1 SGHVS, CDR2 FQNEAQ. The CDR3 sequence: CASLPGLDYEQYF. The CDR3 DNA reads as TGTGCCAGTTTACCGGGACTAGATTACGAGCAGTACTTC.

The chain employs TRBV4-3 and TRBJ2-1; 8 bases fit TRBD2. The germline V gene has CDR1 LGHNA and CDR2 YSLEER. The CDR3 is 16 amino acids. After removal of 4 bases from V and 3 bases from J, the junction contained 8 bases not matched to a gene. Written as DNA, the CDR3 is TGCGCCAGCAGCCCAACGGAACTAGCGGACTACAATGAGCAGTTCTTC. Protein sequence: CASSPTELADYNEQFF.